A single sample gave rise to the 30 T cell receptor beta chains below, sequenced in a study of immune heterogeneity within non-small cell lung tumors. As template, the study used bulk tumor genomic DNA at roughly 600 ng per sample. Several biopsies were collected from each primary tumor during surgery. They were spaced as far apart as possible within the tumor mass. Those enrolled were patients newly diagnosed with untreated non-small cell lung cancer and undergoing curative surgery. A first 10-cycle multiplex round used 32 V-gene and 13 J-gene primers on TCR beta CDR3. TCRdb reprocessed the multiplex PCR reads with MiXCR, giving one entry per CDR3 protein. The sample includes about 22,000 distinct CDR3 sequences, 25% to 30% of them seen just once. The sequenced sample was lung tumor tissue. The receptors were sampled from a man in his forties with non-small cell lung cancer.

In the case of this clonotype: This may be a read error: a much more frequent sequence differs by one nucleotide. The CDR3 bases are TGTTCCAGCAATGCCCAGGGGGATGTAAGCGGGGTGTTTTTT. Translation: CSSNAQGDVSGVFF. The gene calls are TRBV28 and TRBJ1-4, with 7 bases matching TRBD1. The CDR3 has 14 residues. CDR1 is MDHEN and CDR2 is SYDVKM in the germline V gene.

This clonotype was detected a few times. This rearrangement joins TRBV29-1 to TRBJ2-1; D call uncertain. The CDR3 consists of 13 residues. CDR1 is SQVTM, CDR2 ANQGSEA, per germline. Deletions cut 4 bases from V and 5 bases from J, with 12 bases between. CDR3 nucleotides: TGCAGCGTTGGTGTCCCATCCCACAATGAGCAGTTCTTC. It translates to CSVGVPSHNEQFF.

The V gene is TRBV11-3, the J gene TRBJ2-1; D might be TRBD2 (5 bases). The V end was cut by 5 bases, the J end by 8 bases, with 13 bases between. CDR3 size: 13 residues. Looked up from germline, CDR1 is SGHNT and CDR2 is YENEEA. This CDR3 reads CASSKLVIHEQFF. CDR3 in DNA: TGTGCCAGCAGCAAACTAGTAATTCATGAGCAGTTCTTC.

This clonotype was counted ten times or more. The chain employs TRBV10-3 and TRBJ1-1; D gene uncertain. From germline, CDR1 is ENHRY and CDR2 SYGVKD. V was trimmed by 6 bases and J by 6 bases, leaving 11 bases between them. CDR3 length: 12 amino acids. CDR3 nucleotides: TGTGCCATCAGAACAGCTAGCTCTGAAGCTTTCTTT. It specifies CAIRTASSEAFF.

This clonotype appeared a few times. The V gene is TRBV5-1, the J gene TRBJ2-5; 8 bases are shared with TRBD1. Trimming took 4 bases from V and 5 from J; bases not matched to a gene: 10. From germline, CDR1 is SGHRS and CDR2 YFSETQ. The CDR3 has 15 amino acids. The CDR3 DNA is TGCGCCAGCAGCACAGGACAGGGTCAGGGGGAGACCCAGTACTTC. The encoded protein is CASSTGQGQGETQYF.

On this clonotype: A read error may explain this, as a much larger clone is one base away. The chain joins TRBV6-1 to TRBJ1-2; D possibly corresponds to TRBD1 (5 bases). Per the germline V gene, CDR1 is MNHNS and CDR2 is SASEGT. The CDR3 loop spans 13 amino acids. CDR3 DNA sequence: TGTGACAGTTCTTTTTGGGGGTACTATGGCTACACCTTC. Protein sequence: CDSSFWGYYGYTF.

This clonotype has just a few counts. The rearrangement links TRBV20-1 to TRBJ1-1; 10 bases agree with TRBD1. The V gene end was trimmed by 0 bases and the J gene end by 9 bases; junction bases not matched to a gene: 10. The CDR3 runs to 15 residues. Germline V CDR1 and CDR2: DFQATT, SNEGSKA (reference sequence). CDR3 sequence: CSARDWDRGHYKAFF. The CDR3 DNA follows: TGCAGTGCTAGAGATTGGGACAGGGGACATTATAAAGCTTTCTTT.

This chain uses TRBV6-2 or TRBV6-3 with TRBJ2-1; D call uncertain. Germline loops: CDR1 MNHEY, CDR2 SVGEGT. Trimming pared 6 bases from V and 11 bases from J, leaving 23 bases between. The CDR3 runs to 15 residues. CDR3 in amino acids: CASRGRKGRVNKQFF. CDR3 coding DNA: TGTGCCAGCAGGGGAAGGAAGGGAAGAGTAAATAAGCAGTTCTTC.

In its sample, this clonotype was seen a few times. The rearrangement joins TRBV3-1 to TRBJ2-1; D is ambiguous. Germline V CDR1 and CDR2: LGHDT, YNNKEL (reference sequence). The germline V and J ends were trimmed by 2 bases and 8 bases, with 16 bases remaining between them. The CDR3 covers 15 residues. DNA of the CDR3: TGTGCCAGCAGCCAACCCTCACTGGGGATGGATGAGCAGTTCTTC. Amino acids: CASSQPSLGMDEQFF.

In its sample, this clonotype was seen a few times. The gene calls are TRBV20-1 and TRBJ2-1, with 7 bases matching TRBD2. With V trimmed by 0 bases and J by 8 bases, 13 bases remained unmatched. Germline assignment: CDR1 DFQATT and CDR2 SNEGSKA (reference sequence). The CDR3 runs to 16 residues. The CDR3 is CSARDGGRGWVDEQFF. As DNA, the CDR3 is TGCAGTGCTAGAGACGGCGGGCGGGGGTGGGTGGATGAGCAGTTCTTC.

This clonotype was detected many times. This chain connects TRBV27 to TRBJ1-5; 7 bases are shared with TRBD1. The CDR3 sequence is 16 residues long. Germline V lookup: CDR1 MNHEY, CDR2 SMNVEV (reference sequence). V gave up 7 bases and J gave up 0 bases; unmatched junction bases: 9. The CDR3 here is CASTGGYYDSNQPQHF. The DNA for the CDR3 is TGTGCCAGCACAGGGGGATATTATGATAGCAATCAGCCCCAGCATTTT.

This clonotype occurred a few times. The chain employs TRBV6-1 and TRBJ2-5, with 14 bases lining up with TRBD2. V was pared by 4 bases and J by 2 bases, with 6 bases of the junction left unmatched. The germline gives CDR1 MNHNS, CDR2 SASEGT. There are 17 residues in the CDR3. CDR3 sequence: CASSGLAGGPGQETQYF. The DNA for the CDR3 is TGTGCCAGCAGTGGACTAGCGGGAGGGCCGGGTCAAGAGACCCAGTACTTC.

This clonotype is termed medium-sized. The chain combines TRBV19 with TRBJ2-1, with TRBD1 matching over 9 bases. Germline V gene lookup returns CDR1 LNHDA and CDR2 SQIVND (reference sequence). Trimming took 7 bases from V and 1 from J; bases not matched to a gene: 5. There are 15 residues in the CDR3. CDR3 protein: CASTRDRGSYNEQFF. CDR3 DNA: TGTGCCAGTACCAGAGACAGGGGGTCCTACAATGAGCAGTTCTTC.

This clonotype was observed a few times. J is TRBJ2-2 and V is TRBV11-3; D is unresolved. The germline V gene encodes CDR1 SGHNT and CDR2 YENEEA. Trimming took 4 bases from V and 7 from J, leaving 16 bases between them. This CDR3 has 15 amino acids. CDR3 coding DNA: TGTGCCAGCAGCTCTTCCGCGGTCACGGGCGGGGAGCTGTTTTTT. It yields the protein CASSSSAVTGGELFF. Full variable domain (missing parts from reference TRBV11-3 and TRBJ2-2): EAGVVQSPRYKIIEKKQPVAFWCNPISGHNTLYWYLQNLGQGPELLIRYENEEAVDDSQLPKDRFSAERLKGVDSTLKIQPAELGDSAVYLCASSSSAVTGGELFFGEGSRLTVL.

By share of the sample, this clonotype is medium-sized. The V call is TRBV28, the J call TRBJ1-5; TRBD1 matches at 8 bases. This CDR3 spans 15 amino acids. Losses at the gene ends were 6 bases for V and 3 bases for J; bases not matched to a gene: 7. CDR1 and CDR2 (germline): MDHEN, SYDVKM. The CDR3 protein is CASSPGGPFNQPQHF. CDR3 DNA: TGTGCCAGCAGCCCAGGGGGCCCCTTCAATCAGCCCCAGCATTTT.

The table lists this clonotype with a few counts. The rearrangement uses TRBV9 and TRBJ1-1; D not certain. CDR1 and CDR2 from the germline V gene are SGDLS and YYNGEE. Trimming removed 2 bases from V and 4 bases from J, with 9 bases in between. This CDR3 has 13 residues. The CDR3 reads CASSVGRRTEAFF. The CDR3 bases are TGTGCCAGCAGCGTGGGTAGGCGCACTGAAGCTTTCTTT.

This clonotype was counted at least ten times. The chain has TRBV9 and TRBJ1-6, with 12 bases lining up with TRBD1. Germline assignment: CDR1 SGDLS and CDR2 YYNGEE. Trimming at V came to 4 bases and at J to 8 bases, leaving 4 bases not matched to a gene. This CDR3 contains 15 residues. The CDR3 here is CASSWGQGADSPLHF. CDR3 nucleotide sequence: TGTGCCAGCAGCTGGGGACAGGGGGCAGATTCACCCCTCCACTTT.

This clonotype came up a few times. This rearrangement joins TRBV18 to TRBJ2-5, with D possibly being TRBD1 (6 bases). Germline V gene sequence: CDR1 KGHSH, CDR2 LQKENI. The CDR3 spans 14 residues. V lost 3 bases to trimming and J lost 4 bases, with 12 bases between them. The CDR3 sequence: CASSPQGIGETQYF. The CDR3 nucleotides read TGTGCCAGCTCACCCCAGGGGATAGGAGAGACCCAGTACTTC.

This clonotype was picked up many times. The chain is built from TRBV7-8 and TRBJ1-6; 9 nucleotides match TRBD1. Germline V gene data show CDR1 as SGHVS and CDR2 as FQNEAQ. The CDR3 is 17 amino acids. V lost 2 bases and J lost 3; bases outside the gene matches: 5. The chain's CDR3 is CASSLSGTGNYNSPLHF. In nucleotides, the CDR3 is TGTGCCAGCAGCTTATCCGGGACAGGGAACTATAATTCACCCCTCCACTTT.

The chain joins TRBV6-1 to TRBJ2-2, with D unclear. Germline CDR1 MNHNS, CDR2 SASEGT. Trimming stripped 7 bases from V and 2 bases from J, with 17 bases between. The CDR3 extends over 16 amino acids. CDR3 in amino acids: CASTHILGLNTGELFF. DNA for the CDR3: TGTGCCAGCACCCACATTTTAGGGCTTAACACCGGGGAGCTGTTTTTT.

This clonotype was seen many times. The rearrangement links TRBV7-8 to TRBJ2-3; the D gene is possibly TRBD2 (6 bases). CDR3 length: 15 amino acids. V was pared by 4 bases and J by 6 bases, with 17 bases between. The germline V gene has CDR1 SGHVS and CDR2 FQNEAQ. This CDR3 is CASSSTSGARDTQYF. The DNA for the CDR3 is TGTGCCAGCAGCTCCACCTCGGGAGCCCGGGATACGCAGTATTTT.

On this clonotype: It is unclear where the CDR3 begins or ends on the DNA, so no DNA is shown, and the CDR3 is as TCRdb lists it. The chain has TRBV28 and TRBJ2-3; the D segment call TRBD2 is taken from the table without a DNA check. Germline values: CDR1 MDHEN, CDR2 SYDVKM. The CDR3 length equals 14 residues, ends included. The CDR3 spells CASSLGTSGIRSIF.

This chain joins TRBV20-1 and TRBJ2-5; perhaps TRBD2 as D (5 bases). In germline, CDR1 is DFQATT, CDR2 SNEGSKA (reference sequence). This CDR3 contains 12 residues. DNA for the CDR3: TGCAGCGTTGAGGGCCGCCAAGAGACCCAGTACTTC. Its protein product is CSVEGRQETQYF.

This clonotype was observed many times. V usage is TRBV20-1 and J usage is TRBJ2-1, with TRBD2 matching 13 bases. Trimming took 5 bases from V and 1 from J; bases not matched to a gene: 8. Germline CDR1 and CDR2: DFQATT and SNEGSKA (reference sequence). The CDR3 sequence is 17 residues long. This CDR3 reads CSADGTSGAESYNEQFF. The CDR3 region has the DNA TGCAGTGCTGACGGGACTAGCGGGGCCGAATCCTACAATGAGCAGTTCTTC.

As regards this clonotype: This may come from a read error, since a much larger clone is one base off. The gene calls are TRBV6-5 and TRBJ1-6; TRBD1 agrees at 7 bases. Germline CDR1 MNHEY, CDR2 SVGAGI. CDR3 size: 15 residues. Here the CDR3 reads CASSYAQGTNSPLRF. In nucleotides, the CDR3 is TGTGCCAGCAGTTACGCACAGGGGACGAATTCACCCCTCCGCTTT.

This clonotype was seen at least ten times. This sequence joins TRBV5-5 and TRBJ2-7, with TRBD1 as a possible D gene (5 bases). The CDR3 extends over 15 amino acids. Looked up from germline, CDR1 is SGHKS and CDR2 is YYEKEE (reference sequence). The germline V and J ends were trimmed by 3 bases and 3 bases, with 16 bases remaining between them. For the CDR3, the DNA is TGTGCCAGCAGCTATACAACGGACACCTTCTACGAGCAGTACTTC. Protein sequence: CASSYTTDTFYEQYF.

This sequence joins TRBV5-1 and TRBJ2-2; 10 nucleotides match TRBD2. Germline V lookup: CDR1 SGHRS, CDR2 YFSETQ. V gave up 5 bases and J gave up 0 bases; unmatched junction bases: 10. This CDR3 is built from 18 residues. The CDR3 spells CASRQTLAGAANTGELFF. CDR3 bases: TGCGCCAGCAGGCAAACTCTAGCGGGAGCGGCGAACACCGGGGAGCTGTTTTTT.

Remarks on this clonotype: This may arise from a read error, as a much more abundant clone is one base away. This sequence joins TRBV6-4 and TRBJ2-7; no firm D call. The CDR3 is made up of 11 amino acids. Germline V lookup: CDR1 MRHNA, CDR2 SNTAGT. CDR3 loop: CASTDIREQYF. CDR3 DNA sequence: TGTGCCAGCACTGACATTCGCGAGCAGTACTTC.

This clonotype has more than one count but fewer than ten. Because the CDR3 is missing its conserved closing phenylalanine or tryptophan, this is likely a read error. The limits of the CDR3 on the DNA are not certain, so only TCRdb's listed CDR3 is given. The chain uses TRBV2 and TRBJ1-2; the D call TRBD1 from the table was never checked on the DNA. Including both end residues, the CDR3 is 11 amino acids long. In germline, CDR1 is SNHLY, CDR2 FYNNEI. The CDR3: CASSQQGQGTL.

This clonotype was seen at least ten times. The chain carries TRBV27 and TRBJ2-3, with 9 bases lining up with TRBD2. This CDR3 has 15 residues. Germline loops: CDR1 MNHEY, CDR2 SMNVEV (reference sequence). V was pared by 3 bases and J by 4 bases, with 5 bases of the junction left unmatched. CDR3 protein: CASSLSREGADTQYF. In nucleotides, the CDR3 is TGTGCCAGCAGTTTGTCGCGGGAGGGGGCAGATACGCAGTATTTT.